The present TCR beta chain was sequenced within a study of blood T cell repertoires in COVID-19 (dated by TCRdb to about 2020). Regarding the research as a whole: Collaborator samples came from the United States, Italy and Spain and covered acute and convalescent phases of COVID-19. The repertoires were released in a freely available public database intended as a resource for research on the immune response to SARS-CoV-2. Where available, HLA class I and class II types were taken from metadata supplied by the sample provider and were not determined by assay-based typing. Samples came from the ongoing ImmuneRACE study (first 160 participants) plus 1,254 subjects from 6 global collaborators. Subjects who had been exposed to COVID-19, were actively infected with it, or had recovered from it provided the deeply sampled blood TCRbeta repertoires that made up the dataset. Sample metadata almost always included a de-identified subject ID, COVID-19 status, age in years and sex. The prospective study material was composed of cDNA or gDNA derived from T cells, B-cell-depleted T cells, or PBMCs.

Turning to this clone: Its specific antigen is unknown. No much larger clone exists at a distance of one base, and base qualities are not known.

The full study reports these points: The amount of clinical and demographic metadata varied by source and participant and was provided uncurated.

The immunoSEQ Assay, a bias-controlled multiplex PCR, was used to amplify TCRbeta CDR3 regions from genomic DNA. The authors' analysis ran thus. Nucleated cell counts per sample were estimated from amplification of reference gene primers within the assay. Sequence reads were collapsed and filtered to measure the absolute abundance of every unique TCRbeta CDR3 rearrangement. For each sample, productive Simpson clonality was calculated as the square root of Simpson's diversity index across productive rearrangements. TCRdb limited this immuneACCESS table to in-frame rearrangements with V and J called. A share of clones is missing; checked studies link under half to unresolved V genes, and the rest is unexplained. The V and J calls and clone size are taken from that table; D and trimming were inferred from the DNA. The table for this sample lists roughly 80,000 clones; roughly 86% of them were counted only once. In total, the top ten clones hold 20% to 25% of the sample.

Whole blood was collected in K2EDTA tubes by collaborating institutions according to the institutions' own protocols. Collaborator samples were shipped for TCRbeta analysis as frozen whole blood, isolated PBMCs, or DNA extracted from either sample type. Germline trimming: 4 bases from V, 4 bases from J; junction bases outside gene matches: 0. Including cysteine and phenylalanine, the CDR3 has 12 amino acids. Only the CDR3 portion is preserved as DNA: 36 bases, with reading frame beginning at the first base. CDR1 and CDR2, per the germline V gene, are SGHTA and FQGNSA. Sequencing used peripheral blood. The source is a human donor in a cohort sampled during active COVID-19. This chain joins TRBV7-2 to TRBJ1-2, and TRBD1 aligns with 7 junction nucleotides. The nucleotide sequence is given as TGTGCCAGCAGCTGGACAGGCTATGGCTACACCTTC. Its amino acids are CASSWTGYGYTF.